A single sample gave rise to the 13 T cell receptor beta chains below, sequenced in a study of control samples from healthy donors and cancer patients. Libraries were prepared by immunoSEQ multiplex PCR; TCRdb keeps only in-frame clonotypes and omits some of them. The data show roughly 100,000 clones, with roughly 89% seen just once and about 2.9% held by the top ten. The sequenced sample was blood. All receptors come from a human donor in good health. The donor label of this sample is uncertain.

J is TRBJ1-1 and V is TRBV28, with TRBD1 matching over 9 bases. The CDR3 is 16 amino acids. V trimming: 8 bases; J trimming: 5 bases; junction bases outside the gene matches: 15. CDR1 MDHEN and CDR2 SYDVKM come from the germline V gene. CDR3 nucleotides: TGTGCCAGCCGCTTATCCGGGACAGGGTCGGGGACTGAAGCTTTCTTT. Translated, it gives CASRLSGTGSGTEAFF.

With regard to this clone: This specimen includes other DNA sequences encoding the same CDR3. The V and J genes are TRBV19 and TRBJ1-6, with D possibly matching TRBD1 (6 bases). Germline V gives CDR1 LNHDA, CDR2 SQIVND (reference sequence). This CDR3 spans 14 amino acids. V was cut by 6 bases and J by 7 bases, with 13 bases left in between. CDR3 residues: CASSPGQKNSPLHF. For the CDR3, the DNA is TGTGCCAGTAGCCCAGGACAGAAAAATTCACCCCTCCACTTT.

The chain recombines TRBV29-1 with TRBJ2-5, with D uncertain. The V and J ends lost 4 bases and 0 bases respectively, with 12 bases between them. CDR1 is SQVTM, CDR2 ANQGSEA, per germline. The CDR3 is 14 amino acids. CDR3: CSVVGEDYQETQYF. The DNA for the CDR3 is TGCAGCGTTGTTGGGGAAGACTACCAAGAGACCCAGTACTTC.

This clone has more than one count but fewer than ten. The chain employs TRBV5-8 and TRBJ2-1, with TRBD2 as a possible D gene (6 bases). Trimming took 4 bases from V and 10 from J, leaving 18 bases between them. The CDR3 has 14 amino acids. Germline CDR1 and CDR2: SGHTS and YDEGEE. The CDR3 nucleotides are TGTGCCAGCAGCCGAGGATTCTATGGGGGGGAGCAGTTCTTC. Its protein product is CASSRGFYGGEQFF.

The chain has TRBV19 and TRBJ1-5, with 7 positions matching TRBD1. The germline gives CDR1 LNHDA, CDR2 SQIVND (reference sequence). The CDR3 extends over 15 amino acids. The junction had 11 bases not matched to a gene; V was cut back by 9 bases and J by 3 bases. CDR3 DNA: TGTGCCAGCAGGACAGGTCTGGGGGCCAATCAGCCCCAGCATTTT. As protein: CASRTGLGANQPQHF.

This chain joins TRBV6-4 and TRBJ2-1; 7 nucleotides align to TRBD1. The CDR3 contains 15 residues. Unmatched junction bases numbered 9, after V lost 4 bases and J lost 6 bases. Germline V lookup: CDR1 MRHNA, CDR2 SNTAGT. CDR3 protein: CASSVDRVPGNEQFF. CDR3 DNA: TGTGCCAGCAGTGTAGACAGGGTCCCTGGCAATGAGCAGTTCTTC.

This rearrangement joins TRBV5-8 to TRBJ2-7; D is perhaps TRBD2 (5 bases). The CDR3 has 11 residues. The V gene lost 5 bases and the J gene lost 11 bases, with 14 bases spanning the gap. Looked up from germline, CDR1 is SGHTS and CDR2 is YDEGEE. The CDR3 is CASRDRPGEYV. The CDR3 bases are TGTGCCAGCAGGGACCGCCCCGGGGAGTACGTC.

This chain joins TRBV5-4 and TRBJ1-2; perhaps TRBD1 as D (6 bases). V lost 4 bases and J 4 bases, leaving 17 bases between the germline ends. There are 15 residues in the CDR3. Per the germline V gene, CDR1 is SGHNT and CDR2 is YYREEE (reference sequence). CDR3 sequence reads: CASSPMGGLSYGYTF. The CDR3, as DNA: TGTGCCAGCAGCCCGATGGGGGGGCTCTCCTATGGCTACACCTTC. Using reference TRBV5-4 and TRBJ1-2 for the parts outside the CDR3, the full variable domain is ETGVTQSPTHLIKTRGQQVTLRCSSQSGHNTVSWYQQALGQGPQFIFQYYREEENGRGNFPPRFSGLQFPNYSSELNVNALELDDSALYLCASSPMGGLSYGYTFGSGTRLTVV.

This chain joins TRBV28 and TRBJ2-7; TRBD1 matches 7 bases. This CDR3 comprises 15 residues. V gave up 1 base and J gave up 2 bases; unmatched junction bases: 5. The V gene's germline CDR1 is MDHEN and CDR2 SYDVKM. The CDR3 DNA reads as TGTGCCAGCAGTTTATTTCGGGACAGCACCTACGAGCAGTACTTC. Translating it yields CASSLFRDSTYEQYF.

In this sample, this clone turned up once. The chain combines TRBV11-2 with TRBJ2-5, with 11 bases that match TRBD1. Germline V gives CDR1 SGHAT, CDR2 FQNNGV. V gave up 4 bases and J gave up 4 bases; unmatched junction bases: 5. The CDR3 consists of 15 residues. CDR3 nucleotides: TGTGCCAGCAGCTCTTCCGGGACAGGGGGAGAGACCCAGTACTTC. Amino acids: CASSSSGTGGETQYF.

The CDR3 reads CASSSTGAISGNTIYF. The DNA of the CDR3 is TGTGCCAGCAGTTCCACAGGGGCCATCTCTGGAAACACCATATATTTT. The chain combines TRBV6-5 with TRBJ1-3, with 7 nucleotides matching TRBD1. The germline V gene encodes CDR1 MNHEY and CDR2 SVGAGI. The CDR3 has 16 amino acids. V dropped 4 bases and J dropped 0; count of bases not matched to a gene: 6.

This clone was counted once. The rearrangement uses TRBV18 and TRBJ1-3, with D perhaps matching TRBD1 (5 bases). The germline V gene has CDR1 KGHSH and CDR2 LQKENI. Deletions cut 4 bases from V and 0 bases from J, with 7 bases between. The CDR3 length is 14 residues. The CDR3 here is CASSQDSSGNTIYF. The CDR3 DNA follows: TGTGCCAGCTCACAAGACAGCTCTGGAAACACCATATATTTT.

The V and J genes are TRBV7-3 and TRBJ2-5; D possibly corresponds to TRBD2 (6 bases). The CDR3 has 15 amino acids. Germline V gene data show CDR1 as SGHTA and CDR2 as FQGTGA. V shed 5 bases and J shed 5 bases, with 18 bases lying between them. This chain's CDR3 is CASSKTTSRGETQYF. DNA of the CDR3: TGTGCCAGCAGCAAAACGACTAGTCGTGGGGAGACCCAGTACTTC.